A selection of T cell receptor beta chains follows, all from one sample in a study of cytomegalovirus exposure and HLA in healthy donors. The protocol was immunoSEQ multiplex PCR, while the TCRdb copy is restricted to in-frame clones and leaves out a portion. In the table there are tens of thousands of clones, around 94% of which are singletons. Sequencing was performed on PBMCs. All receptors come from a man in his late teens or twenties in good health and CMV-seronegative. The CDR3 runs from the conserved cysteine through the conserved F or W. Each record gives: J gene, clone size, D gene, V gene, CDR3 protein, CDR3 DNA. D genes are given only for firm matches. Size values are once, few and many counts, or a class for expanded clones, and some rows have none.

j_gene: TRBJ1-1
abundance: NA
d_gene: TRBD1
v_gene: TRBV11-3
CDR3aa: CASSLGQKNTEAFF
CDR3nt: TGTGCCAGCAGCTTGGGACAGAAGAACACTGAAGCTTTCTTT

j_gene: TRBJ2-7
abundance: NA
d_gene: TRBD2
v_gene: TRBV7-8
CDR3aa: CASSLARQRDPYEQYF
CDR3nt: TGTGCCAGCAGCTTAGCCCGCCAGCGGGACCCCTACGAGCAGTACTTC

j_gene: TRBJ2-5
abundance: NA
d_gene: NA
v_gene: TRBV2
CDR3aa: CASSGTEETQYF
CDR3nt: TGTGCCAGCAGTGGGACTGAAGAGACCCAGTACTTC

j_gene: TRBJ2-7
abundance: NA
d_gene: NA
v_gene: TRBV28
CDR3aa: CASSLTDEQYF
CDR3nt: TGTGCCAGCAGTTTAACAGACGAGCAGTACTTC

j_gene: TRBJ1-5
abundance: NA
d_gene: TRBD1
v_gene: TRBV7-2
CDR3aa: CASSTGTGDQPQHF
CDR3nt: TGTGCCAGCAGCACCGGGACAGGGGATCAGCCCCAGCATTTT

j_gene: TRBJ2-3
abundance: NA
d_gene: TRBD2
v_gene: TRBV27
CDR3aa: CASSLVAGGPGTQYF
CDR3nt: TGTGCCAGCAGTTTGGTAGCGGGAGGGCCAGGAACGCAGTATTTT

j_gene: TRBJ1-5
abundance: few
d_gene: NA
v_gene: TRBV19
CDR3aa: CASSSGYRDQPQHF
CDR3nt: TGTGCCAGTAGTTCTGGATACAGGGATCAGCCCCAGCATTTT

j_gene: TRBJ2-1
abundance: NA
d_gene: TRBD2
v_gene: TRBV4-1
CDR3aa: CASSPAGGTSGDLANNEQFF
CDR3nt: TGCGCCAGCAGCCCAGCAGGAGGGACTAGCGGAGACCTAGCTAACAATGAGCAGTTCTTC

j_gene: TRBJ2-1
abundance: NA
d_gene: TRBD2
v_gene: TRBV6-1
CDR3aa: CASSPGTSGSEQFF
CDR3nt: TGTGCCAGCAGTCCGGGGACTAGCGGGAGTGAGCAGTTCTTC

j_gene: TRBJ1-3
abundance: once
d_gene: TRBD1
v_gene: TRBV15
CDR3aa: CATSSDRGPGNTIYF
CDR3nt: TGTGCCACCAGCAGTGACAGGGGACCTGGAAACACCATATATTTT

j_gene: TRBJ1-2
abundance: NA
d_gene: NA
v_gene: TRBV10-1
CDR3aa: CASSESNLASYTF
CDR3nt: TGCGCCAGCAGTGAGTCGAACCTAGCCAGCTACACCTTC

j_gene: TRBJ2-5
abundance: NA
d_gene: NA
v_gene: TRBV5-1
CDR3aa: CASSLLTGGEETQYF
CDR3nt: TGCGCCAGCAGCTTGCTTACAGGGGGGGAAGAGACCCAGTACTTC

j_gene: TRBJ2-5
abundance: once
d_gene: NA
v_gene: TRBV28
CDR3aa: CASSPPTGNQETQYF
CDR3nt: TGTGCCAGCAGTCCCCCGACGGGTAACCAAGAGACCCAGTACTTC

j_gene: TRBJ2-3
abundance: NA
d_gene: NA
v_gene: TRBV7-2
CDR3aa: CASSFGQGTDTQYF
CDR3nt: TGTGCCAGCAGCTTCGGTCAGGGCACAGATACGCAGTATTTT

j_gene: TRBJ1-1
abundance: NA
d_gene: NA
v_gene: TRBV29-1
CDR3aa: CSVLPLGYGESEAFF
CDR3nt: TGCAGCGTCCTACCGCTGGGGTACGGGGAAAGTGAAGCTTTCTTT

j_gene: TRBJ2-7
abundance: NA
d_gene: NA
v_gene: TRBV30
CDR3aa: CAWSVMETYEQYF
CDR3nt: TGTGCCTGGAGTGTAATGGAGACCTACGAGCAGTACTTC

j_gene: TRBJ1-1
abundance: NA
d_gene: TRBD1
v_gene: TRBV11-2
CDR3aa: CASSAVSTGGTEAFF
CDR3nt: TGTGCCAGCAGCGCCGTCTCGACAGGGGGCACTGAAGCTTTCTTT

j_gene: TRBJ1-3
abundance: NA
d_gene: TRBD1
v_gene: TRBV13
CDR3aa: CASSSGTGYGNTIYF
CDR3nt: TGTGCCAGCAGCTCGGGGACAGGGTACGGAAACACCATATATTTT

j_gene: TRBJ2-7
abundance: NA
d_gene: NA
v_gene: TRBV5-6
CDR3aa: CASSLGSLRGGDF
CDR3nt: TGTGCCAGCAGCTTGGGTAGTCTCCGGGGAGGAGACTTC

j_gene: TRBJ2-5
abundance: NA
d_gene: NA
v_gene: TRBV7-9
CDR3aa: CASSSRDIQETQYF
CDR3nt: TGTGCCAGCAGCTCCCGGGACATTCAAGAGACCCAGTACTTC

j_gene: TRBJ1-2
abundance: NA
d_gene: TRBD1
v_gene: TRBV19
CDR3aa: CASSVETGTGLGGYTF
CDR3nt: TGTGCCAGTAGTGTCGAGACCGGGACAGGGCTTGGAGGCTACACCTTC

j_gene: TRBJ2-4
abundance: NA
d_gene: NA
v_gene: TRBV11-3
CDR3aa: CASSLGTEGIQYF
CDR3nt: TGTGCCAGCAGCTTAGGGACAGAGGGCATTCAGTACTTC

j_gene: TRBJ1-1
abundance: NA
d_gene: NA
v_gene: TRBV5-1
CDR3aa: CASSLGQGEAFF
CDR3nt: TGCGCCAGCAGCTTGGGTCAGGGGGAAGCTTTCTTT

j_gene: TRBJ2-3
abundance: NA
d_gene: TRBD2
v_gene: TRBV7-2
CDR3aa: CASSLGGGPADTQYF
CDR3nt: TGTGCCAGCAGCTTAGGGGGAGGGCCGGCAGATACGCAGTATTTT